The 12 T cell receptor beta chains listed next were all sequenced from one sample in a study of breast tumors, draining lymph nodes, adjacent tissues (dated by TCRdb to between 2015 and 2016). Library construction relied on multiplex PCR. The sequencing machine was an Illumina HiSeq 2000. TCRdb handled the public reads itself, with Q25 trimming in fastp and clone calling in MiXCR, and kept productive beta chains. Identical CDR3 proteins give one entry, which carries the most common genes and DNA. The sample records tens of thousands of distinct CDR3 sequences, 20% to 25% of which are singletons. 8% of the sample belongs to the ten largest clones. The sample taken for sequencing was breast tumor tissue. These receptor sequences come from a female donor with breast cancer. Some clones in this sample may be carry-over from other donors' samples.

This clonotype appeared many times. The rearrangement uses TRBV6-6 and TRBJ1-2; 8 nucleotides match TRBD1. The trim removed 9 bases at V and 5 bases at J, leaving 8 bases unmatched. CDR1 is MNHNY, CDR2 SVGAGI, per germline (reference sequence). CDR3 size: 13 residues. The CDR3 is CASLTGDGYGYTF. The CDR3 bases are TGTGCCAGTCTGACAGGGGATGGGTATGGCTACACCTTC.

Judged by abundance, this clonotype is medium-sized. V gene TRBV7-8 combines with J gene TRBJ2-7; no reliable D call. The CDR3 runs 13 residues. V was cut by 2 bases and J by 5 bases, with 10 bases left in between. Germline V lookup: CDR1 SGHVS, CDR2 FQNEAQ. The CDR3 nucleotides read TGTGCCAGCAGCTTACGCTCCTTCGACGAGCAGTACTTC. Protein product: CASSLRSFDEQYF. Combining the CDR3 with reference TRBV7-8 and TRBJ2-7 gives the whole variable domain GAGVSQSPRYKVAKRGQDVALRCDPISGHVSLFWYQQALGQGPEFLTYFQNEAQLDKSGLPSDRFFAERPEGSVSTLKIQRTQQEDSAVYLCASSLRSFDEQYFGPGTRLTVT.

Of note for this clonotype: This could be a read error, since a much larger clone is one nucleotide away. The chain recombines TRBV5-8 with TRBJ2-1; D uncertain. The V gene's germline CDR1 is SGHTS and CDR2 YDEGEE. This CDR3 has 12 residues. The CDR3 coding sequence is TGTGCCGGCAGCTTGATTTACAATGAGCAGTTCTTC. As protein: CAGSLIYNEQFF.

This clonotype was seen just once. It may be a read error: a sequence one base away is much more abundant. The chain links TRBV7-8 to TRBJ2-2; TRBD1 matches 9 bases. The CDR3 length is 15 residues. J lost 5 bases, V lost 8 bases, and 9 bases had no gene match. Germline assignment: CDR1 SGHVS and CDR2 FQNEAQ. The CDR3 is CASWLQGAVTGELFF. The CDR3 nucleotides read TGTGCCAGCTGGTTACAGGGGGCAGTTACCGGGGAGCTGTTTTTT.

In its sample, this clonotype was seen many times. The CDR3 nucleotides read TGTGCCAGCAGAAGGACAGGGAGCCCCGGGGAGCTGTTTTTT. It specifies CASRRTGSPGELFF. This chain connects TRBV7-2 to TRBJ2-2; 8 bases are a match to TRBD1. The CDR3 runs to 14 residues. The ends lost 6 bases at V and 6 bases at J; junction bases unmatched: 6. Looked up from germline, CDR1 is SGHTA and CDR2 is FQGNSA.

This clonotype came up many times. V is TRBV10-3 and J is TRBJ2-4; D is possibly TRBD1 or TRBD2 (6 bases each). This CDR3 region has 14 residues. Germline-derived CDR1 and CDR2 are ENHRY and SYGVKD. V lost 3 bases and J lost 8, with 14 bases in between. The CDR3 DNA follows: TGTGCCATCAGTGAATTAGGGGGGTGGGACATTCAGTACTTC. This gives the protein CAISELGGWDIQYF.

This clonotype has a count of ten or more. The chain couples TRBV27 to TRBJ2-7; TRBD2 matches at 7 bases. Per the germline V gene, CDR1 is MNHEY and CDR2 is SMNVEV (reference sequence). CDR3 length equals 14 residues. Trimming at V came to 3 bases and at J to 2 bases, leaving 4 bases not matched to a gene. Here the CDR3 DNA reads TGTGCCAGCAGTTTGGCCAGCGGGGCCTACGAGCAGTACTTC. It is translated as CASSLASGAYEQYF.

This clonotype was seen a few times. The chain combines TRBV7-9 with TRBJ2-1, with TRBD1 matching 8 bases. V lost 5 bases, J lost 8 bases, and 11 bases stayed unmatched. The germline V gene has CDR1 SEHNR and CDR2 FQNEAQ (reference sequence). The CDR3 is 15 amino acids. The CDR3 DNA is TGTGCCAGCAGCAATCACCGGGACAGGATCGATGAGCAGTTCTTC. Translating gives CASSNHRDRIDEQFF.

At least ten counts were recorded for this clonotype. The chain employs TRBV18 and TRBJ2-7; perhaps TRBD1 as D (6 bases). Germline V CDR1 and CDR2: KGHSH, LQKENI. Trimming pared 3 bases from V and 5 bases from J, leaving 11 bases between. The length of the CDR3 is 13 residues. CDR3 sequence: CASSPDSAHEQYF. The CDR3 DNA sequence: TGTGCCAGCTCACCGGACAGCGCCCACGAGCAGTACTTC. Full variable domain (remainder filled in from reference TRBV18 and TRBJ2-7): NAGVMQNPRHLVRRRGQEARLRCSPMKGHSHVYWYRQLPEEGLKFMVYLQKENIIDESGMPKERFSAEFPKEGPSILRIQQVVRGDSAAYFCASSPDSAHEQYFGPGTRLTVT.

This clonotype was picked up many times. The chain combines TRBV30 with TRBJ1-3; the D is unclear. Trimming removed 1 base from V and 5 bases from J, with 12 bases in between. Germline-derived CDR1 and CDR2 are GTSNPN and SVGIG (reference sequence). This CDR3 contains 14 residues. The CDR3 protein is CAWSGAFLRNTIYF. For the CDR3, the DNA is TGTGCCTGGAGTGGAGCCTTTTTGAGAAACACCATATATTTT.

This clonotype was picked up a small number of times. A single base separates this from a much larger clone, so it may be a read error. A read error is likely, as this CDR3 ends without the conserved phenylalanine or tryptophan. The chain has TRBV7-9 and TRBJ1-2, with D possibly TRBD1 on 5 matching bases. Trimming removed 4 bases at V and 8 bases at J, with 17 bases between. Germline V CDR1 and CDR2: SEHNR, FQNEAQ (reference sequence). This CDR3 comprises 14 residues. DNA for the CDR3: TGTGCCAGCAGCTATAGTGGGGGTTTAAAAGGCTACACCCTC. Its translation is CASSYSGGLKGYTL.

Many counts were recorded for this clonotype. The chain recombines TRBV11-3 with TRBJ1-6; D is undetermined. The V gene lost 0 bases and the J gene lost 9 bases, with 6 bases spanning the gap. Germline CDR1 and CDR2: SGHNT and YENEEA. The CDR3 has 13 residues. In DNA form, the CDR3 reads TGTGCCAGCAGCTTAGATCAAGTTTCACCCCTCCACTTT. This sequence encodes CASSLDQVSPLHF.